The 15 T cell receptor beta chains below were found in one sample sequenced in a study of blood T cell repertoires in COVID-19. TCRdb's copy holds only in-frame clones and misses some; the assay was immunoSEQ multiplex PCR. The repertoire includes approximately 120,000 clones, approximately 83% of them detected once, and less than 8.5% sits in the top ten. The material sequenced was peripheral blood. Receptor source: a man older than 75 with active or convalescent COVID-19.

The V call is TRBV6-1, the J call TRBJ2-7; D perhaps matches TRBD2 (5 bases). Germline CDR1 and CDR2: MNHNS and SASEGT. V was shortened by 2 bases and J by 4 bases, with 6 bases between the two germline ends. The CDR3 spans 12 residues. The CDR3 loop is CASSEREYEQYF. Here the CDR3 DNA reads TGTGCCAGCAGTGAAAGGGAGTACGAGCAGTACTTC.

The chain recombines TRBV7-2 with TRBJ2-4; D gene uncertain. The germline CDR1 and CDR2 sequences are SGHTA and FQGNSA. This CDR3 is 15 amino acids long. V was trimmed by 4 bases and J by 0 bases, leaving 10 bases between them. The CDR3 spells CASSSPLRAKNIQYF. Written as DNA, the CDR3 is TGTGCCAGCAGCTCCCCCCTGCGAGCCAAAAACATTCAGTACTTC.

The V call is TRBV19, the J call TRBJ2-5, with TRBD1 matching over 7 bases. The CDR3 extends over 15 amino acids. Germline V lookup: CDR1 LNHDA, CDR2 SQIVND (reference sequence). V was clipped by 6 bases and J by 1 base; unmatched bases: 8. CDR3 in amino acids: CASSLGTALQETQYF. CDR3 bases: TGTGCCAGTAGCCTCGGGACAGCACTCCAAGAGACCCAGTACTTC.

The rearrangement joins TRBV9 to TRBJ2-3, with 9 bases lining up with TRBD2. V shed 2 bases, J shed 2 bases, and the junction held 3 bases outside the gene matches. CDR3 length: 15 residues. Germline V gene lookup returns CDR1 SGDLS and CDR2 YYNGEE. CDR3 loop: CASSVSGGPTDTQYF. The CDR3 DNA reads as TGTGCCAGCAGCGTCAGCGGGGGGCCCACAGATACGCAGTATTTT.

The gene calls are TRBV15 and TRBJ2-1; D ambiguous. V was pared by 2 bases and J by 3 bases, with 8 bases between. Looked up from germline, CDR1 is LNHNV and CDR2 is YYDKDF (reference sequence). This CDR3 spans 14 amino acids. Written as DNA, the CDR3 is TGTGCCACCAGCAGACTAGACGGCTACAATGAGCAGTTCTTC. Translating it yields CATSRLDGYNEQFF. Based on the CDR3 plus reference TRBV15 and TRBJ2-1, the full variable domain is DAMVIQNPRYQVTQFGKPVTLSCSQTLNHNVMYWYQQKSSQAPKLLFHYYDKDFNNEADTPDNFQSRRPNTSFCFLDIRSPGLGDTAMYLCATSRLDGYNEQFFGPGTRLTVL.

This chain joins TRBV10-3 and TRBJ1-6; 8 bases fit TRBD1. CDR1 ENHRY and CDR2 SYGVKD come from the germline V gene. There are 18 residues in the CDR3. J lost 6 bases, V lost 0 bases, and 10 bases had no gene match. The CDR3 loop reads CAISESGQGRTFNSPLHF. The CDR3 nucleotides read TGTGCCATCAGTGAGTCAGGACAGGGACGGACCTTTAATTCACCCCTCCACTTT.

The CDR3 sequence is CASSLPATNEKLFF. CDR3 coding DNA: TGTGCCAGTAGTCTCCCTGCAACTAATGAAAAACTGTTTTTT. The chain combines TRBV19 with TRBJ1-4; D is unclear. Germline V gene lookup returns CDR1 LNHDA and CDR2 SQIVND (reference sequence). V shed 5 bases and J shed 0 bases, with 7 bases lying between them. This CDR3 comprises 14 residues. Full variable domain (rest looked up from reference TRBV19 and TRBJ1-4): DGGITQSPKYLFRKEGQNVTLSCEQNLNHDAMYWYRQDPGQGLRLIYYSQIVNDFQKGDIAEGYSVSREKKESFPLTVTSAQKNPTAFYLCASSLPATNEKLFFGSGTQLSVL.

The chain carries TRBV7-2 and TRBJ2-4; 7 nucleotides line up with TRBD2. The CDR3 length is 15 residues. V was pared by 5 bases and J by 6 bases, with 10 bases of the junction left unmatched. From germline, CDR1 is SGHTA and CDR2 FQGNSA. The CDR3 loop is CASSLSRGVGNIQYF. The CDR3 coding sequence is TGTGCCAGCAGCCTCAGCCGGGGGGTGGGAAACATTCAGTACTTC.

This clone was found a few times. The rearrangement uses TRBV6-4 and TRBJ2-4; 8 nucleotides line up with TRBD2. The CDR3 runs 14 residues. Trimming at V came to 6 bases and at J to 7 bases, leaving 8 bases not matched to a gene. Germline V gene data show CDR1 as MRHNA and CDR2 as SNTAGT. CDR3 sequence (DNA): TGTGCCAGCAGCCCCGGGGGGGCCGGGAACATTCAGTACTTC. Translation: CASSPGGAGNIQYF.

The count of this clone is one. The V and J genes are TRBV7-3 and TRBJ2-7; 7 bases fit TRBD2. V dropped 0 bases and J dropped 0; count of bases not matched to a gene: 5. The CDR3 has 16 residues. In germline, CDR1 is SGHTA, CDR2 FQGTGA. CDR3 protein: CASSLTGTTVSYEQYF. The CDR3 bases are TGTGCCAGCAGCTTAACGGGGACTACTGTCTCCTACGAGCAGTACTTC.

This clone appeared once. The chain uses TRBV4-3 and TRBJ1-1; D perhaps matches TRBD1 (5 bases). Germline-derived CDR1 and CDR2 are LGHNA and YSLEER. Deletions cut 0 bases from V and 10 bases from J, with 12 bases between. This CDR3 contains 13 residues. The CDR3 nucleotides are TGCGCCAGCAGCCAAGAGGCAGGGATAGGAGCTTTCTTT. It yields the protein CASSQEAGIGAFF.

This chain connects TRBV24-1 to TRBJ1-2; D might be TRBD1 (6 bases). Deletions cut 7 bases from V and 4 bases from J, with 18 bases between. Germline CDR1 and CDR2: KGHDR and SFDVKD. The CDR3 covers 15 residues. The CDR3, as DNA: TGTGCCACCAGCCCCCGAGGGCAGGGGACCTATGGCTACACCTTC. Translating it yields CATSPRGQGTYGYTF.

CDR3 coding DNA: TGTGCCAGCAGAACTAGACCGGGGGAGACCCAGTACTTC. It translates to CASRTRPGETQYF. The rearrangement joins TRBV5-6 to TRBJ2-5; D possibly corresponds to TRBD2 (5 bases). The CDR3 loop spans 13 amino acids. The V gene lost 5 bases and the J gene lost 5 bases, with 13 bases spanning the gap. Germline V gene sequence: CDR1 SGHDT, CDR2 YYEEEE.

This clone was detected a few times. V and J are TRBV5-8 and TRBJ2-3; TRBD2 agrees at 10 bases. Germline-derived CDR1 and CDR2 are SGHTS and YDEGEE. V shed 3 bases and J 2 bases; nucleotides not matched to a gene: 6. The length of the CDR3 is 16 residues. The CDR3 DNA is TGTGCCAGCAGCTGGAAGCGGGGGGGCCTCACAGATACGCAGTATTTT. Its protein product is CASSWKRGGLTDTQYF. The full variable domain, with the rest looked up from reference TRBV5-8 and TRBJ2-3, is EAGVTQSPTHLIKTRGQQATLRCSPISGHTSVYWYQQALGLGLQFLLWYDEGEERNRGNFPPRFSGRQFPNYSSELNVNALELEDSALYLCASSWKRGGLTDTQYFGPGTRLTVL.

This clone was counted a few times. The chain has TRBV5-1 and TRBJ1-3, with a tentative D call TRBD1 (5 bases). V lost 5 bases and J lost 2, with 14 bases in between. CDR3 length: 15 residues. Germline V gene sequence: CDR1 SGHRS, CDR2 YFSETQ. CDR3 loop: CASSPQAPPGNTIYF. The CDR3, as DNA: TGCGCCAGCAGTCCACAGGCCCCCCCTGGAAACACCATATATTTT.